This T cell receptor beta chain emerged from a study of graft-versus-host responses after intestinal transplantation. Turning to the study itself: Transplants were multivisceral, liver-intestinal, or isolated intestinal. Study-level findings and limits: High graft-versus-host to host-versus-graft T cell clonal ratios marked allografts of patients with graft-donor macrochimerism. Recipient marrow harbored GvH clones, some of which surfaced first in ileum or blood.

Concerning this clone: Its antigen is not known.

Germline-derived CDR1 and CDR2 are MDHEN and SYDVKM. This CDR3 has 16 residues. V trimming: 6 bases; J trimming: 0 bases; junction bases outside the gene matches: 6. Produced via immunoSEQ multiplex PCR; TCRdb's table is partial and in-frame only. The repertoire includes roughly 96,000 clones, roughly 90% of them detected once, and approximately 0.54% sits in the top ten. Here the sequenced sample was unstimulated CD8+ T cells sorted from spleen or lymph node cells, taken before intestinal transplant. This clonotype originated in a human donor who received an intestinal transplant. The genes are TRBV28 and TRBJ2-1, with 9 bases identical to TRBD2. The CDR3 DNA sequence: TGTGCCAGCAGAAGACTAGCGGACCCCTCCTACAATGAGCAGTTCTTC. Residues: CASRRLADPSYNEQFF.